The 28 T cell receptor beta chains presented below share a single source sample, sequenced in a study of cytomegalovirus exposure and HLA in healthy donors (dated by TCRdb to 2015 to 2018). The library relied on the immunoSEQ multiplex PCR assay. For the multiplex PCR, a mixture combining 60 forward primers for TCR Vbeta segments and 13 reverse primers for TCR Jbeta segments was used. The immuneACCESS repertoire file appears here via TCRdb, limited to in-frame rearrangements. These files lack a portion of the clones; in checked studies, under half of the deficit traces to unresolved V genes, and the cause of the others is not known. The sample's own table lists roughly 76,000 clones. The ten top clones hold 2.4% of the sample. The specimen sequenced was PBMCs. These receptors were taken from a female donor in good health and CMV-seropositive.

The chain joins TRBV6-5 to TRBJ2-5; TRBD2 aligns across 14 bases. Germline trimming cut 0 bases from V and 4 bases from J; bases unmatched to any gene: 1. The CDR3 consists of 16 residues. CDR1 MNHEY and CDR2 SVGAGI come from the germline V gene. The CDR3 here is CASSYSGLAGVETQYF. The CDR3 DNA sequence: TGTGCCAGCAGTTACTCGGGACTAGCGGGAGTAGAGACCCAGTACTTC.

J is TRBJ2-7 and V is TRBV11-2, with 13 bases matching TRBD2. The V and J ends lost 7 bases and 3 bases, in that order; junction bases with no gene match: 3. The CDR3 runs to 14 residues. Germline CDR1 reads SGHAT; CDR2 reads FQNNGV. The CDR3 coding sequence is TGTGCCAGCACCCGGACTAGCGGGAGCTACGAGCAGTACTTC. Protein: CASTRTSGSYEQYF.

The CDR3 reads CASSISLRADTQYF. Written as DNA, the CDR3 is TGTGCCAGTAGTATCTCGCTAAGAGCAGATACGCAGTATTTT. V and J are TRBV19 and TRBJ2-3, with D unresolved. V was trimmed by 3 bases and J by 4 bases, leaving 11 bases between them. The CDR3 has 14 residues. Germline-derived CDR1 and CDR2 are LNHDA and SQIVND (reference sequence). Variable domain in full (rest from reference TRBV19 and TRBJ2-3): DGGITQSPKYLFRKEGQNVTLSCEQNLNHDAMYWYRQDPGQGLRLIYYSQIVNDFQKGDIAEGYSVSREKKESFPLTVTSAQKNPTAFYLCASSISLRADTQYFGPGTRLTVL.

The genes are TRBV9 and TRBJ1-4, with D maybe TRBD1 (6 bases). V was cut by 4 bases and J by 7 bases, with 23 bases left in between. The CDR3 contains 17 residues. Germline V gene lookup returns CDR1 SGDLS and CDR2 YYNGEE. DNA of the CDR3: TGTGCCAGCAGCACCCAACCCTCAGGGGCCGTCGGTGAAAAACTGTTTTTT. It is translated as CASSTQPSGAVGEKLFF.

The chain is built from TRBV7-6 and TRBJ2-1, with unresolved D. The CDR3 is 13 amino acids. Germline CDR1 reads SGHVS; CDR2 reads FNYEAQ. Trimming removed 5 bases at V and 2 bases at J, with 7 bases between. The CDR3 bases are TGTGCCAGCAGCCCCAAAACCTACAATGAGCAGTTCTTC. This codes for CASSPKTYNEQFF.

V usage is TRBV29-1 and J usage is TRBJ2-7; TRBD1 matches 7 bases. CDR3 length: 14 amino acids. Trimming removed 5 bases from V and 5 bases from J; junction bases left unmatched: 12. CDR1 is SQVTM, CDR2 ANQGSEA, per germline. The CDR3 DNA reads TGCAGCGTTATTATAGGCAGGGGGAACAACGAGCAGTACTTC. It specifies CSVIIGRGNNEQYF.

This chain links TRBV30 with TRBJ1-2; D unresolved. Looked up from germline, CDR1 is GTSNPN and CDR2 is SVGIG (reference sequence). V was trimmed by 0 bases and J by 4 bases, leaving 18 bases between them. The CDR3 is made up of 16 amino acids. CDR3 residues: CAWSVFSGGPLYGYTF. The CDR3 DNA reads as TGTGCCTGGAGTGTATTCTCGGGAGGCCCCCTCTATGGCTACACCTTC.

The rearrangement links TRBV27 to TRBJ2-7, with 8 bases fitting TRBD2. J lost 1 base, V lost 6 bases, and 8 bases had no gene match. Germline CDR1 and CDR2: MNHEY and SMNVEV (reference sequence). The CDR3 is 15 residues long. CDR3 DNA sequence: TGTGCCAGCAGCGCCCGGACTAGCCCATCCTACGAGCAGTACTTC. This translates into CASSARTSPSYEQYF.

This chain joins TRBV28 and TRBJ1-2; TRBD1 might be the D (5 bases). Germline-derived CDR1 and CDR2 are MDHEN and SYDVKM. V was shortened by 3 bases and J by 3 bases, with 11 bases between the two germline ends. The CDR3 has 14 residues. DNA of the CDR3: TGTGCCAGCAGTTTCGGGGGTAAAGACTATGGCTACACCTTC. Its translation is CASSFGGKDYGYTF.

J is TRBJ2-7 and V is TRBV7-2; the match to TRBD1 covers 9 bases. The CDR3 totals 16 residues. Trimming removed 0 bases from V and 2 bases from J; junction bases left unmatched: 5. Per the germline V gene, CDR1 is SGHTA and CDR2 is FQGNSA. CDR3 sequence: CASSLATGGSPYEQYF. In DNA, the CDR3 is TGTGCCAGCAGCTTAGCAACAGGGGGCTCTCCCTACGAGCAGTACTTC.

V gene TRBV30 combines with J gene TRBJ1-1, with D tentatively TRBD1 (6 bases). V lost 2 bases and J lost 8, with 9 bases in between. CDR3 length equals 11 residues. From germline, CDR1 is GTSNPN and CDR2 SVGIG (reference sequence). In nucleotides, the CDR3 is TGTGCCTGGAGTCGACAGGTCGAAGCTTTCTTT. Translation gives CAWSRQVEAFF.

The gene calls are TRBV15 and TRBJ2-1, with TRBD1 identical over 7 bases. The germline gives CDR1 LNHNV, CDR2 YYDKDF (reference sequence). The J segment lost 0 bases and the V segment lost 1 base, leaving 9 bases of the junction unmatched. The CDR3 spans 18 residues. This CDR3 is CATSRASGTAYSYNEQFF. DNA of the CDR3: TGTGCCACCAGCAGAGCCTCCGGGACAGCCTACTCCTACAATGAGCAGTTCTTC. Full variable domain (remainder filled in from reference TRBV15 and TRBJ2-1): DAMVIQNPRYQVTQFGKPVTLSCSQTLNHNVMYWYQQKSSQAPKLLFHYYDKDFNNEADTPDNFQSRRPNTSFCFLDIRSPGLGDTAMYLCATSRASGTAYSYNEQFFGPGTRLTVL.

The chain recombines TRBV6-5 with TRBJ2-2; 8 nucleotides align to TRBD2. CDR1 and CDR2 (germline): MNHEY, SVGAGI. This CDR3 spans 16 amino acids. V was pared by 2 bases and J by 6 bases, with 8 bases of the junction left unmatched. For the CDR3, the DNA is TGTGCCAGCAGTTACCTTGGGACTAGTGGTTCCGGGGAGCTGTTTTTT. Amino acids: CASSYLGTSGSGELFF.

The V call is TRBV10-3, the J call TRBJ2-5; 8 positions agree with TRBD1. Per germline, CDR1 ENHRY and CDR2 SYGVKD. Unmatched junction bases numbered 9, after V lost 10 bases and J lost 2 bases. There are 14 residues in the CDR3. The CDR3 nucleotides read TGTGCCACCTCTGGACAGGGACCACAAGAGACCCAGTACTTC. It specifies CATSGQGPQETQYF.

The chain is built from TRBV6-1 and TRBJ1-1, with D hard to call. The CDR3 has 13 amino acids. Per germline, CDR1 MNHNS and CDR2 SASEGT. Trimming cost V 6 bases and J 0 bases, with 8 bases left between them. The CDR3 coding sequence is TGTGCCAGCAGACTGTTTATGAACACTGAAGCTTTCTTT. Translating it yields CASRLFMNTEAFF.

The chain links TRBV30 to TRBJ2-4, with 12 bases lining up with TRBD1. The CDR3 sequence is 13 residues long. Trimming removed 4 bases from V and 8 bases from J; junction bases left unmatched: 3. Germline V CDR1 and CDR2: GTSNPN, SVGIG (reference sequence). Here the CDR3 reads CAWTGQGADIQYF. DNA of the CDR3: TGTGCCTGGACGGGACAGGGGGCGGACATTCAGTACTTC.

The chain joins TRBV6-5 to TRBJ1-2; D might be TRBD1 (6 bases). Looked up from germline, CDR1 is MNHEY and CDR2 is SVGAGI. CDR3 size: 14 residues. V was clipped by 4 bases and J by 2 bases, with 11 bases between them. The CDR3 loop is CASSSRTVNYGYTF. The CDR3 DNA reads as TGTGCCAGCAGTTCTCGGACAGTAAACTATGGCTACACCTTC.

The chain carries TRBV27 and TRBJ2-7; D is undetermined. V shed 1 base and J shed 3 bases, with 10 bases lying between them. Germline values: CDR1 MNHEY, CDR2 SMNVEV (reference sequence). The CDR3 runs 14 residues. CDR3 residues: CASSLLGSVYEQYF. As DNA, the CDR3 is TGTGCCAGCAGTTTATTAGGCAGCGTCTACGAGCAGTACTTC.

J is TRBJ2-1 and V is TRBV5-1; 7 bases fit TRBD1. CDR1 and CDR2 from the germline V gene are SGHRS and YFSETQ. V lost 4 bases, J lost 0 bases, and 7 bases stayed unmatched. There are 16 residues in the CDR3. CDR3 region: CASSLVRDSSYNEQFF. The CDR3, as DNA: TGCGCCAGCAGCCTCGTCCGGGACAGCTCCTACAATGAGCAGTTCTTC.

CDR3 in amino acids: CASSHSYEQYF. DNA of the CDR3: TGTGCCAGCAGTCACTCCTACGAGCAGTACTTC. The J gene is TRBJ2-7, the V gene TRBV28; no reliable D call. The length of the CDR3 is 11 residues. CDR1 MDHEN and CDR2 SYDVKM come from the germline V gene. V lost 5 bases to trimming and J lost 0 bases, with 2 bases between them.

This chain uses TRBV30 with TRBJ1-2; D perhaps matches TRBD1 (6 bases). The CDR3 covers 21 residues. CDR1 and CDR2 from the germline V gene are GTSNPN and SVGIG (reference sequence). Trimming left V 3 bases short and J 3 bases short, with 35 bases between. The CDR3 region is CAWRGGGLWILPLNPYYGYTF. The CDR3 DNA follows: TGTGCCTGGAGAGGGGGGGGGCTTTGGATCCTACCGTTGAACCCCTACTATGGCTACACCTTC.

V and J are TRBV5-1 and TRBJ2-7; 9 bases line up with TRBD1. The junction had 15 bases not matched to a gene; V was cut back by 5 bases and J by 6 bases. CDR1 SGHRS and CDR2 YFSETQ come from the germline V gene. The CDR3 length is 16 residues. CDR3 residues: CASRPNQQGAVSEQYF. In nucleotides, the CDR3 is TGCGCCAGCAGACCTAACCAACAGGGGGCTGTCTCCGAGCAGTACTTC.

The gene calls are TRBV18 and TRBJ2-5; TRBD2 agrees at 11 bases. The CDR3 has 15 amino acids. V gave up 4 bases and J gave up 2 bases; unmatched junction bases: 3. Germline V gene data show CDR1 as KGHSH and CDR2 as LQKENI. The CDR3 sequence is CASSLSSGRQETQYF. The CDR3 bases are TGTGCCAGCTCACTGTCTAGCGGGAGGCAAGAGACCCAGTACTTC.

V usage is TRBV9 and J usage is TRBJ1-1, with 7 bases lining up with TRBD1. Losses at the gene ends were 0 bases for V and 7 bases for J; bases not matched to a gene: 3. CDR1 is SGDLS and CDR2 is YYNGEE in the germline V gene. CDR3 length: 13 residues. CDR3 region: CASSVVGGGEAFF. The CDR3 nucleotides are TGTGCCAGCAGCGTAGTAGGGGGCGGTGAAGCTTTCTTT.

This chain connects TRBV6-1 to TRBJ2-7; D ambiguous. Germline loops: CDR1 MNHNS, CDR2 SASEGT. V lost 6 bases, J lost 5 bases, and 17 bases lay in between. The CDR3 contains 14 residues. CDR3 amino acids: CASRKLNEFHEQYF. Written as DNA, the CDR3 is TGTGCCAGCAGGAAACTTAACGAGTTCCACGAGCAGTACTTC.

J is TRBJ2-3 and V is TRBV28; D might be TRBD2 (5 bases). V was cut by 3 bases and J by 3 bases, with 13 bases left in between. The CDR3 has 15 residues. Germline V gives CDR1 MDHEN, CDR2 SYDVKM. The CDR3 reads CASSFPPGLTDTQYF. CDR3 nucleotides: TGTGCCAGCAGTTTCCCTCCGGGATTGACAGATACGCAGTATTTT.

The V gene is TRBV6-1, the J gene TRBJ1-1; D is possibly TRBD1 (5 bases). Trimming cost V 4 bases and J 1 base, with 7 bases left between them. The CDR3 is 13 residues long. Germline assignment: CDR1 MNHNS and CDR2 SASEGT. The CDR3 nucleotides read TGTGCCAGCAGTGGACAGCCGAACACTGAAGCTTTCTTT. It codes for CASSGQPNTEAFF.

The chain combines TRBV9 with TRBJ1-1; 8 nucleotides agree with TRBD1. This CDR3 has 14 residues. The V and J ends lost 3 bases and 1 base, in that order; junction bases with no gene match: 2. Germline V gene data show CDR1 as SGDLS and CDR2 as YYNGEE. CDR3 coding DNA: TGTGCCAGCAGCGGACAGGGGACGAACACTGAAGCTTTCTTT. Its translation is CASSGQGTNTEAFF.